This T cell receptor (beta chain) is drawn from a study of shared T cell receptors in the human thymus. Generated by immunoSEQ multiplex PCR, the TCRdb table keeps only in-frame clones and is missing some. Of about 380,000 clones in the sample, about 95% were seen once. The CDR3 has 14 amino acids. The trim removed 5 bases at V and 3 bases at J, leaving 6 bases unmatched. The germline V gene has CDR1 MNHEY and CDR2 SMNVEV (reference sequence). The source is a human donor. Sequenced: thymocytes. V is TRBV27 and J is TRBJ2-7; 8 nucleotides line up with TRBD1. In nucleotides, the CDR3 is TGTGCCAGCAGTCTCAGGGGGCTCCGCTACGAGCAGTACTTC. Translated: CASSLRGLRYEQYF.